The 16 T cell receptor beta chains below come from one sample, sequenced in a study of CD8 T cells in Susac syndrome (dated by TCRdb to the late 2010s). Library preparation employed the immunoSEQ multiplex PCR assay. RNA was extracted with the RNeasy kit and roughly 0.45 to 1 ug was reverse transcribed using random hexamers. TCRdb reprocessed the public reads (quality trimming at Q25 with fastp, clone calling with MiXCR) and kept in-frame beta chains. When rows share a CDR3 protein, they turn into one entry using the most common DNA and genes. This sample lists 120,000 or so distinct CDR3 sequences; around 94% were detected once. The ten largest clonotypes hold around 0.2% of the sample. Sequencing used CD8+ T cells from PBMCs. The receptors were gathered from a human donor with Susac syndrome.

This clonotype has only one observation. The rearrangement uses TRBV4-3 and TRBJ2-1; a possible D gene is TRBD2 (5 bases). Germline V gene sequence: CDR1 LGHNA, CDR2 YSLEER. CDR3 length: 18 residues. Trimming removed 3 bases at V and 9 bases at J, with 27 bases between. The CDR3 region is CASSHRGSVPLPISEQFF. The CDR3 region has the DNA TGCGCCAGCAGCCATCGGGGTTCGGTCCCCCTTCCAATTAGTGAGCAGTTCTTC.

V and J are TRBV7-9 and TRBJ1-1; D might be TRBD1 (6 bases). V was shortened by 1 base and J by 4 bases, with 13 bases between the two germline ends. CDR3 length: 15 amino acids. Per germline, CDR1 SEHNR and CDR2 FQNEAQ (reference sequence). In DNA, the CDR3 is TGTGCCAGCAGCTTAGTAGGCAGGGGAGGCACTGAAGCTTTCTTT. Protein sequence: CASSLVGRGGTEAFF.

This sequence joins TRBV7-9 and TRBJ2-3, with D maybe TRBD2 (6 bases). Germline-derived CDR1 and CDR2 are SEHNR and FQNEAQ (reference sequence). The length of the CDR3 is 16 residues. Between the trimmed V and J ends, which lost 7 bases and 2 bases, there was a span of 19 bases. Here the CDR3 DNA reads TGTGCCAGCAACCAAGGAGGAGGGGTCTCCACAGATACGCAGTATTTT. This codes for CASNQGGGVSTDTQYF. Combining the CDR3 with reference TRBV7-9 and TRBJ2-3 gives the whole variable domain DTGVSQNPRHKITKRGQNVTFRCDPISEHNRLYWYRQTLGQGPEFLTYFQNEAQLEKSRLLSDRFSAERPKGSFSTLEIQRTEQGDSAMYLCASNQGGGVSTDTQYFGPGTRLTVL.

This chain connects TRBV10-3 to TRBJ1-2; D gene uncertain. The length of the CDR3 is 18 residues. V lost 0 bases and J lost 0, with 17 bases in between. Germline assignment: CDR1 ENHRY and CDR2 SYGVKD. The CDR3 reads CAISESTLDGPANYGYTF. CDR3 in DNA: TGTGCCATCAGTGAGTCGACTCTTGACGGACCAGCTAACTATGGCTACACCTTC.

The chain links TRBV2 to TRBJ2-7; 7 positions agree with TRBD1. Germline V CDR1 and CDR2: SNHLY, FYNNEI. This CDR3 spans 17 amino acids. After removal of 4 bases from V and 2 bases from J, the junction contained 14 bases not matched to a gene. The CDR3 nucleotides read TGTGCCAGCAGTGTTGGGACAGAAGGACCCCTTGCCTACGAGCAGTACTTC. Translating gives CASSVGTEGPLAYEQYF. Variable domain in full (rest from reference TRBV2 and TRBJ2-7): EPEVTQTPSHQVTQMGQEVILRCVPISNHLYFYWYRQILGQKVEFLVSFYNNEISEKSEIFDDQFSVERPDGSNFTLKIRSTKLEDSAMYFCASSVGTEGPLAYEQYFGPGTRLTVT.

This chain connects TRBV29-1 to TRBJ2-1, with 7 nucleotides matching TRBD2. Germline V gene sequence: CDR1 SQVTM, CDR2 ANQGSEA. This CDR3 has 14 residues. The trim removed 3 bases at V and 3 bases at J, leaving 5 bases unmatched. The CDR3 nucleotides read TGCAGCGTTGATACCAGGGAGGGCTACAATGAGCAGTTCTTC. Protein: CSVDTREGYNEQFF.

The V call is TRBV29-1, the J call TRBJ2-3; 13 bases fit TRBD2. From germline, CDR1 is SQVTM and CDR2 ANQGSEA. This CDR3 has 20 residues. V was clipped by 4 bases and J by 4 bases; unmatched bases: 20. In DNA form, the CDR3 reads TGCAGCGTTGGGGTATTGACTAGCGGGAGGACTATAGACAATCCAGATACGCAGTATTTT. Protein sequence: CSVGVLTSGRTIDNPDTQYF.

This clonotype has only a few counts. The rearrangement links TRBV4-3 to TRBJ2-1, with D perhaps TRBD2 (7 bases). The ends were cut back, 0 bases at V and 8 bases at J, with 14 bases in the middle. Per germline, CDR1 LGHNA and CDR2 YSLEER. The CDR3 runs to 15 residues. The CDR3 protein is CASSQERGHGDEQFF. In DNA, the CDR3 is TGCGCCAGCAGCCAAGAGCGGGGGCATGGGGATGAGCAGTTCTTC.

The J gene is TRBJ1-2, the V gene TRBV15, with D unresolved. CDR1 and CDR2 (germline): LNHNV, YYDKDF (reference sequence). Trimming took 3 bases from V and 8 from J, leaving 16 bases between them. This CDR3 is 14 amino acids long. The chain's CDR3 is CATSRSLGSEGYTF. The CDR3 coding sequence is TGTGCCACCAGCAGGTCTTTGGGTTCTGAGGGCTACACCTTC. Supplemented by reference TRBV15 and TRBJ1-2, the full variable domain reads DAMVIQNPRYQVTQFGKPVTLSCSQTLNHNVMYWYQQKSSQAPKLLFHYYDKDFNNEADTPDNFQSRRPNTSFCFLDIRSPGLGDTAMYLCATSRSLGSEGYTFGSGTRLTVV.

The chain uses TRBV30 and TRBJ2-2; 9 bases line up with TRBD2. The CDR3 runs to 15 residues. With 3 bases clipped from V and 6 bases from J, the junction kept 8 bases outside the gene matches. CDR1 GTSNPN and CDR2 SVGIG come from the germline V gene (reference sequence). The CDR3 nucleotides are TGTGCCTGGAGCAGGGCGGGAGGGGAGGCCGGGGAGCTGTTTTTT. It is translated as CAWSRAGGEAGELFF. Supplemented by reference TRBV30 and TRBJ2-2, the full variable domain reads SQTIHQWPATLVQPVGSPLSLECTVEGTSNPNLYWYRQAAGRGLQLLFYSVGIGQISSEVPQNLSASRPQDRQFILSSKKLLLSDSGFYLCAWSRAGGEAGELFFGEGSRLTVL.

The chain carries TRBV25-1 and TRBJ2-3; no clear D. V was trimmed by 3 bases and J by 4 bases, leaving 14 bases between them. The CDR3 covers 15 residues. Germline V gene lookup returns CDR1 MGHDK and CDR2 SYGVNS. CDR3 residues: CASSDLMASPDTQYF. The CDR3 DNA follows: TGTGCCAGCAGTGATTTGATGGCCTCCCCAGATACGCAGTATTTT.

The rearrangement joins TRBV12-3 or TRBV12-4 to TRBJ2-5, with TRBD2 matching 8 bases. J was trimmed by 5 bases and V by 5 bases; bases with no gene match: 10. The CDR3 runs 15 residues. CDR3 loop: CASSIARGGGETQYF. The CDR3 region has the DNA TGTGCCAGCAGTATTGCCCGGGGGGGCGGTGAGACCCAGTACTTC.

V gene TRBV20-1 combines with J gene TRBJ2-1; weak D call: TRBD2 (6 bases). Trimming removed 7 bases at V and 2 bases at J, with 9 bases between. The CDR3 extends over 12 amino acids. The germline gives CDR1 DFQATT, CDR2 SNEGSKA (reference sequence). The CDR3, as DNA: TGCAGTGTTGAGCGGGCCTACAATGAGCAGTTCTTC. It specifies CSVERAYNEQFF.

V is TRBV12-3 or TRBV12-4 and J is TRBJ1-1; the D gene is possibly TRBD1 (5 bases). This CDR3 is built from 14 residues. Trimming pared 7 bases from V and 1 base from J, leaving 13 bases between. The CDR3 DNA follows: TGTGCCAGCACGACCGGGGGGGGGAACACTGAAGCTTTCTTT. Amino acid sequence: CASTTGGGNTEAFF.

The rearrangement joins TRBV9 to TRBJ1-1; the match to TRBD1 covers 9 bases. CDR1 and CDR2 (germline): SGDLS, YYNGEE. Trimming at V came to 6 bases and at J to 4 bases, leaving 10 bases not matched to a gene. The CDR3 totals 15 residues. The CDR3 region is CASNQQGGQGTEAFF. The CDR3 nucleotides read TGTGCCAGCAATCAACAGGGGGGACAGGGCACTGAAGCTTTCTTT.

The V gene is TRBV5-1, the J gene TRBJ2-7; D call uncertain. V was clipped by 0 bases and J by 5 bases, with 3 bases between them. CDR1 and CDR2 (germline): SGHRS, YFSETQ. CDR3 length: 11 amino acids. The CDR3 coding sequence is TGCGCCAGCAGCTTGGCCCACGAGCAGTACTTC. Residues: CASSLAHEQYF.